Listed below are T cell receptor beta chains from one sample, sequenced in a study of T-cell memory formation after mild COVID-19. MiXCR, run by TCRdb on the 5' RACE reads, gives a single entry per CDR3 protein. The sample holds about 260,000 distinct CDR3 sequences, around 8% seen once. Sequenced sample: PBMCs or a T cell subset sorted from them (not recorded which). The receptors were sampled from a young man who had mild COVID-19 (a few samples of this study predate the infection). Cell type and time point are not known. The CDR3 runs from the conserved cysteine through the conserved F or W. The D gene is left open where the match is weak. Expanded clones get a size class; other rows say once, few or many, or leave the size out.

TGTGCCAGCAGCTTTGTCCCAGATCAAGAGACCCAGTACTTC CASSFVPDQETQYF . TRBV5-5 few TRBJ2-5
TGTGCCAGCAGCTTGATCGGGGTCGGCTACACCTTC CASSLIGVGYTF . TRBV5-5 few TRBJ1-2
TGTGCCAGCAGATTAGGGACTAGCCAATTCACAGATACGCAGTATTTT CASRLGTSQFTDTQYF TRBD2 TRBV6-2/TRBV6-3 . TRBJ2-3
TGTGCCAGCAGCACTACCGGGACAGGGGCTAAGGCTGAAGCTTTCTTT CASSTTGTGAKAEAFF TRBD1 TRBV7-9 once TRBJ1-1
TGTGCCAGCAGCTTAGAAGGGAACTATCACCGAACCACTGAAGCTTTCTTT CASSLEGNYHRTTEAFF . TRBV7-3 many TRBJ1-1
TGCAGCGTTGAAGGGACAGACCCATACAATGAGCAGTTCTTC CSVEGTDPYNEQFF . TRBV29-1 many TRBJ2-1
TGTGCCAGCAGGGGTCAGGTGGGTGAGCCCCAGCATTTT CASRGQVGEPQHF . TRBV3-1 . TRBJ1-5
TGCAGTGCTCATCCCCAATTCGGGGCTAGCACAGATACGCAGTATTTT CSAHPQFGASTDTQYF . TRBV20-1 many TRBJ2-3
TGTGCCAGCAGTTCCGGGGGGGCCGGGCCAGCGACCCAGTACTTC CASSSGGAGPATQYF TRBD2 TRBV6-1 . TRBJ2-5
TGTGCCAGCAAAGACTATACTCAGCCCCAGCATTTT CASKDYTQPQHF . TRBV2 few TRBJ1-5
TGTGCCAGCAGCCTGCAGGGTGATAATGAAAAACTGTTTTTT CASSLQGDNEKLFF . TRBV5-6 . TRBJ1-4
TGTGCCAGCAGCCAAATGACAGGCCCGGCAGAGACCCAGTACTTC CASSQMTGPAETQYF . TRBV3-1 . TRBJ2-5
TGCGCCAGCAGCCGTTTACAGGAGCCCGGAAACACCATATATTTT CASSRLQEPGNTIYF . TRBV4-1 . TRBJ1-3
TGTGCCAGCAGCTTACAGGGGGCCCCACAAGAGACCCAGTACTTC CASSLQGAPQETQYF TRBD1 TRBV7-3 few TRBJ2-5
TGTGCCAGCTCACCTTCTTTGAGGGAAAACACTGAAGCTTTCTTT CASSPSLRENTEAFF . TRBV18 . TRBJ1-1
TGTGCCAGCAGTAAGCAGGGTGGCACTGAAGCTTTCTTT CASSKQGGTEAFF . TRBV6-5 . TRBJ1-1
TGCGCCAGCAGCTTGGATCCGACTGGAAACACCATATATTTT CASSLDPTGNTIYF . TRBV5-1 few TRBJ1-3
TGTGCCAGCGGCTACGGCCAAACAAGCACAGATACGCAGTATTTT CASGYGQTSTDTQYF . TRBV6-2/TRBV6-3 many TRBJ2-3
TGTGCCAGCAGCCAACCCTCAAAGGACACTGAAGCTTTCTTT CASSQPSKDTEAFF . TRBV3-1 few TRBJ1-1
TGTGCCAGCAGTTACGCGCATCCGGAGGGGAACACTGAAGCTTTCTTT CASSYAHPEGNTEAFF . TRBV6-6 few TRBJ1-1
TGTGCCATCAGTGAGTCCGGGAGGGTTGAAAAACTGTTTTTT CAISESGRVEKLFF . TRBV10-3 few TRBJ1-4
TGTGCCACCCAGCCGTCGGGGGACGATACGCAGTATTTT CATQPSGDDTQYF . TRBV24-1 . TRBJ2-3
TGTGCCAGCAGCTTAGCTGGGCGGGACGAGCAGTACTTC CASSLAGRDEQYF . TRBV7-9 many TRBJ2-7
TGTGCCAGCAGCTTAGTCGTGGGCAGGGGAGGCGAGACCCAGTACTTC CASSLVVGRGGETQYF . TRBV7-2 . TRBJ2-5
TGCGCCAGCAGCCAAGAGTATAGCAATCAGCCCCAGCATTTT CASSQEYSNQPQHF . TRBV4-3 few TRBJ1-5
TGTGCCAGCAGCCACAAAGACAGGGACACTGAAGCTTTCTTT CASSHKDRDTEAFF TRBD1 TRBV4-2 . TRBJ1-1
TGCGCCAGCAGCTTAACTCCATCGGGTCGGGGCAACGAGCAGTACTTC CASSLTPSGRGNEQYF . TRBV5-1 few TRBJ2-7
TGTGCCAGCAGCTTATCGGACAGCCTGGAGGAGCCCCAGCATTTT CASSLSDSLEEPQHF . TRBV7-2 few TRBJ1-5
TGTGCCAGTAGTATAGATGGACGGGTTGCCAATGAGCAGTTCTTC CASSIDGRVANEQFF . TRBV19 few TRBJ2-1
TGTGCCACCAGTGATTTGCATCGGGGCACCGGGGAGCTGTTTTTT CATSDLHRGTGELFF . TRBV24-1 few TRBJ2-2